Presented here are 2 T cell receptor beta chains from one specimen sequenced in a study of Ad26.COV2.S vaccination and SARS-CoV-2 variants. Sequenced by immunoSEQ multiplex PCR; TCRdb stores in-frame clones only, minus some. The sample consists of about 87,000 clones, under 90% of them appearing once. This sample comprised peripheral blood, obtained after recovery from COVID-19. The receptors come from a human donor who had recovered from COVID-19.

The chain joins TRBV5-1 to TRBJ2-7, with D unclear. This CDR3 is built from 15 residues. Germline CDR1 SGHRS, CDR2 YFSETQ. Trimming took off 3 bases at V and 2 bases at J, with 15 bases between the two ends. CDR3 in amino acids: CASSSAQQTAYEQYF. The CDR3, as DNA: TGCGCCAGCAGCTCGGCCCAGCAGACCGCCTACGAGCAGTACTTC. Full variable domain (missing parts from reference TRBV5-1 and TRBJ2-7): KAGVTQTPRYLIKTRGQQVTLSCSPISGHRSVSWYQQTPGQGLQFLFEYFSETQRNKGNFPGRFSGRQFSNSRSEMNVSTLELGDSALYLCASSSAQQTAYEQYFGPGTRLTVT.

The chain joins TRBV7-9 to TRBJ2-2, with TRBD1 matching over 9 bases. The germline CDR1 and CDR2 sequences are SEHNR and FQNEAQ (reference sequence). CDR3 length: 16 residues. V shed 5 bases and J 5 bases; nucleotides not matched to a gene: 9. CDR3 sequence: CASSQTAGTGTGELFF. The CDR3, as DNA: TGTGCCAGCAGCCAAACAGCCGGGACAGGGACCGGGGAGCTGTTTTTT.